The 24 T cell receptor delta chains listed next were all sequenced from one sample in a study of γδ T cells in repeated Plasmodium falciparum infection. Flow sorting of PBMC yielded separate Vgamma9/Vdelta2+ and Vdelta2-negative gammadelta T cell populations for bulk repertoire analysis. TCRdb re-called the multiplex PCR reads through CATT. In the table there are tens of thousands of delta-chain clones, 1.6% of which are singletons. Material for sequencing was gamma-delta T cells from blood. The receptors originated from a pool of human donors (malaria-infected and uninfected, not separated).

This clone was seen many times. TCRdb assigns this DNA the protein of a much larger clone, which departs from its translation at residue 9; this likely reflects a read error, and the protein shown comes from translating the DNA. The V gene is TRDV2, the J gene TRDJ3; D ambiguous. No J segment appears in TCRdb, so it was assigned here by matching the sequence to germline. Germline loops: CDR1 GEAIGNYY, CDR2 EKD. The ends were cut back, 0 bases at V and 9 bases at J, with 11 bases in the middle. This CDR3 is 15 amino acids long. The CDR3 DNA reads TGTGCCTGTGACACCGTCGGGACGGGCACCCGACAGATGTTTTTC. Its protein is CACDTVGTGTRQMFF.

This clone has more than one count but fewer than ten. This DNA's translation differs at residue 11 from TCRdb's protein, which comes from a much larger clone; a read error is likely, and the protein shown is translated from the DNA. The chain combines TRDV1 with TRDJ1; a weak D match, TRDD2 (5 bases). Matching the DNA to germline supplied the J gene, which TCRdb does not give. The CDR3 sequence is 22 residues long. V was cut by 2 bases and J by 0 bases, with 31 bases left in between. Germline V gene lookup returns CDR1 TSWWSYY and CDR2 QGS. The CDR3 nucleotides read TGTGCTCTTGGGGAAGGCCTTCTCGAACCCGCGTACGAGGCGGGGTACACCGATAAACTCATCTTT. It translates to CALGEGLLEPAYEAGYTDKLIF.

This clone turned up a few times. The gene calls are TRDV1 and TRDJ3; 12 positions match TRDD3. TCRdb does not report a J gene; here it was assigned by matching the DNA to germline references. The CDR3 has 21 amino acids. J lost 2 bases, V lost 2 bases, and 10 bases had no gene match. The germline V gene encodes CDR1 TSWWSYY and CDR2 QGS. CDR3: CALGERTVLGDTPWDTRQMFF. CDR3 coding DNA: TGTGCTCTTGGGGAAAGGACCGTACTGGGGGATACCCCCTGGGACACCCGACAGATGTTTTTC.

This clone was picked up many times. This sequence joins TRDV1 and TRDJ3, with D perhaps matching TRDD3 (6 bases). Trimming removed 0 bases at V and 1 base at J, with 31 bases between. The V gene's germline CDR1 is TSWWSYY and CDR2 QGS. The CDR3 has 25 amino acids. The CDR3 DNA is TGTGCTCTTGGGGAACTCGGCCTTCTTCAAGCCCTGGGGCTCAGAGGTTCCTGGGACACCCGACAGATGTTTTTC. This codes for CALGELGLLQALGLRGSWDTRQMFF.

This clone was seen many times. The chain recombines TRDV2 with TRDJ1, with 12 bases matching TRDD3. The CDR3 consists of 24 residues. Germline V gives CDR1 GEAIGNYY, CDR2 EKD. With V trimmed by 4 bases and J by 0 bases, 29 bases remained unmatched. The CDR3 protein is CACEPPPQILGDTWGGLYTDKLIF. The CDR3 region has the DNA TGTGCCTGTGAACCTCCCCCACAAATACTGGGGGATACATGGGGGGGGCTGTACACCGATAAACTCATCTTT.

This clone was found many times. The chain uses TRDV2 and TRDJ1; TRDD3 matches 13 bases. This CDR3 spans 15 amino acids. The V gene's germline CDR1 is GEAIGNYY and CDR2 EKD. J lost 8 bases, V lost 3 bases, and 8 bases had no gene match. CDR3 loop: CACDSILGDTLKLIF. DNA of the CDR3: TGTGCCTGTGACTCTATACTGGGGGATACGCTCAAACTCATCTTT.

The CDR3 loop reads CAFKWSEGIGQLKLIF. CDR3 in DNA: TGTGCCTTTAAGTGGTCCGAGGGGATAGGGCAACTTAAACTCATCTTT. The chain is built from TRDV3 and TRDJ1, with 7 positions matching TRDD3. TCRdb offers no J gene call, so here the DNA was matched to germline to obtain one. The CDR3 is 16 residues long. CDR1 TVYSNPD and CDR2 GDNSRS come from the germline V gene (reference sequence). With 1 base clipped from V and 7 bases from J, the junction kept 18 bases outside the gene matches. Full variable domain (rest looked up from reference TRDV3 and TRDJ1): CDKVTQSSPDQTVASGSEVVLLCTYDTVYSNPDLFWYRIRPDYSFQFVFYGDNSRSEGADFTQGRFSVKHILTQKAFHLVISPVRTEDSATYYCAFKWSEGIGQLKLIFGKGTRVTVEP.

As to this clone: The protein TCRdb gives is from a much larger clone and does not agree with this DNA's translation at residue 11, likely a read error; the protein shown here comes from the DNA. This chain connects TRDV1 to TRDJ1; D may be TRDD3 (7 bases). The J gene, not given by TCRdb, was assigned here from a germline match of the nucleotide sequence. This CDR3 has 23 amino acids. Trimming removed 1 base at V and 0 bases at J, with 33 bases between. CDR1 is TSWWSYY and CDR2 is QGS in the germline V gene. This chain's CDR3 is CALGEHCCRPPYSYGGYTDKLIF. DNA for the CDR3: TGTGCTCTTGGGGAACATTGTTGTAGGCCTCCCTACTCCTACGGGGGATACACCGATAAACTCATCTTT.

The sample holds a few counts of this clone. This sequence is one base from a far larger clone and is likely a read error. Other DNA variants within this sample encode the same CDR3. The chain has TRDV1 and TRDJ1; weak D call: TRDD3 (5 bases). Deletions cut 9 bases from V and 2 bases from J, with 31 bases between. This CDR3 has 19 residues. Germline V gives CDR1 TSWWSYY, CDR2 QGS. This CDR3 reads CALGHPGLTTWVGTDKLIF. The CDR3 nucleotides read TGTGCTCTCGGGCACCCAGGCCTGACCACCTGGGTGGGTACCGATAAACTCATCTTT.

This clone was seen at least ten times. The gene calls are TRDV1 and TRDJ1; 9 nucleotides match TRDD2. The V segment lost 4 bases and the J segment 0 bases; nucleotides outside the gene matches: 27. Germline lookup yields CDR1 TSWWSYY and CDR2 QGS. This CDR3 is 23 amino acids long. The chain's CDR3 is CALGGRLPTYAGIVLGYTDKLIF. The CDR3 DNA sequence: TGTGCTCTTGGGGGACGCCTTCCTACCTATGCTGGGATAGTTTTAGGGTACACCGATAAACTCATCTTT.

A word on this clone: This DNA's translation differs at residue 8 from TCRdb's protein, which comes from a much larger clone; a read error is likely, and the protein shown is translated from the DNA. The chain has TRDV1 and TRDJ1; D is uncertain. TCRdb carries no J gene annotation; the J gene was assigned here by matching the DNA with germline. Germline assignment: CDR1 TSWWSYY and CDR2 QGS. Trimming stripped 0 bases from V and 0 bases from J, with 11 bases between. The length of the CDR3 is 16 residues. The CDR3 loop is CALGELLHLYTDKLIF. The CDR3 region has the DNA TGTGCTCTTGGGGAACTACTCCACCTTTACACCGATAAACTCATCTTT.

This clone was counted at least ten times. The chain couples TRDV2 to TRDJ1, with 11 bases lining up with TRDD3. The J gene comes from matching the DNA to germline here; TCRdb lacks it. J was trimmed by 4 bases and V by 1 base; bases with no gene match: 4. Per germline, CDR1 GEAIGNYY and CDR2 EKD. This CDR3 region has 15 residues. In DNA form, the CDR3 reads TGTGCCTGTGACACACTGGGGGATAAAAACGATAAACTCATCTTT. It codes for CACDTLGDKNDKLIF.

This clone was observed at least ten times. The TCRdb protein, from a much larger clone, departs from this DNA's translation at residue 9, likely by read error; the protein shown derives from the DNA. V is TRDV2 and J is TRDJ1; possibly TRDD3 for D (6 bases). Trimming stripped 0 bases from V and 1 base from J, with 8 bases between. Germline V gene lookup returns CDR1 GEAIGNYY and CDR2 EKD. CDR3 length: 14 amino acids. CDR3 nucleotide sequence: TGTGCCTGTGACACCGTGGATACCACCGATAAACTCATCTTT. Encoded protein: CACDTVDTTDKLIF.

This clone was counted only a few times. A much larger clone lies a single base off, so this may be a read error. The chain uses TRDV2 and TRDJ1, with 7 bases that match TRDD3. The J gene was missing in TCRdb and was found by matching the end of the DNA to germline. CDR3 length: 19 amino acids. The ends lost 5 bases at V and 10 bases at J; junction bases unmatched: 30. Germline V gene sequence: CDR1 GEAIGNYY, CDR2 EKD. Written as DNA, the CDR3 is TGTGCCTGTGTACGCGGGGGATGGCTGGGGGTCACCTTTAAGAGTAGACTCATCTTT. Its protein product is CACVRGGWLGVTFKSRLIF.

This clone was recorded at least ten times. The chain couples TRDV1 to TRDJ1; the match to TRDD3 covers 8 bases. TCRdb records no J gene; here it was assigned by comparing the DNA to germline. The CDR3 runs 21 residues. J gave up 0 bases and V 1 base, and 19 bases lay outside the gene matches. CDR1 is TSWWSYY and CDR2 is QGS in the germline V gene. CDR3: CALGEHSSLLGVAFYTDKLIF. CDR3 bases: TGTGCTCTTGGGGAACATTCCTCATTACTGGGGGTCGCGTTTTACACCGATAAACTCATCTTT.

In its sample, this clone was seen many times. TCRdb lists the protein of a much larger clone for this DNA, which differs at residue 19, so this is likely a read error; the protein given here is translated from the DNA itself. The V gene call is TRDV1, and the J gene call is absent; the table's TRDD3 call for D was not verified on the DNA. Germline V lookup: CDR1 TSWWSYY, CDR2 QGS. The CDR3 runs 20 residues. The CDR3: CALGERGDSPRRRFTDKLTF. The CDR3 DNA follows: TGTGCTCTTGGGGAACGGGGCGATAGCCCTCGCCGACGTTTCACCGATAAACTCACCTTT.

This clone appeared many times. A far larger clone differs by one base, so this is likely a read error. At the DNA level, this CDR3 is encoded by other sequences in the same sample as well. The rearrangement links TRDV2 to TRDJ3; 7 bases agree with TRDD3. The J gene is absent in TCRdb and was assigned here via DNA matching to germline. Germline V gene sequence: CDR1 GEAIGNYY, CDR2 EKD. This CDR3 spans 22 amino acids. V was clipped by 7 bases and J by 1 base; unmatched bases: 24. In nucleotides, the CDR3 is TGTGCCTGCGACGACGTCCAATCCGAGGATACGAACTCATCCTGGGACACCCGACAGATGTTTTTC. This sequence encodes CACDDVQSEDTNSSWDTRQMFF.

Concerning this clone itself: The mismatch at residue 15 between this DNA's translation and the TCRdb protein of a much larger clone likely reflects a read error; the protein shown is translated from the DNA. This chain connects TRDV1 to TRDJ1; 12 nucleotides line up with TRDD3. The J gene was missing in TCRdb and was found by matching the end of the DNA to germline. Per the germline V gene, CDR1 is TSWWSYY and CDR2 is QGS. V lost 5 bases to trimming and J lost 2 bases; unmatched junction nucleotides: 24. CDR3 size: 22 residues. CDR3 DNA sequence: TGTGCTCTTGGGCTCCCATTAGGCCGTAGTACTGGGGGATACTGTACTACCGATAAACTCATCTTT. Translated: CALGLPLGRSTGGYCTTDKLIF.

This clone showed up just a few times. One base separates it from a far larger clone, so it is likely a read error. Other DNA sequences in the same sample also yield this CDR3. No call exists for the J gene, whereas the V gene is TRDV1. The CDR3 spans 23 residues. CDR1 and CDR2 (germline): TSWWSYY, QGS. The CDR3: CALGIPSIYPRFPPSSLTAQLFF. The CDR3 region has the DNA TGTGCTCTTGGTATCCCCTCGATCTACCCGAGATTCCCCCCGTCCTCTTTGACAGCACAGCTCTTCTTT.

For this clone: This DNA's translation and the protein TCRdb lists, from a much larger clone, do not match at residue 4, likely due to a read error; the protein shown is translated from the DNA. The chain recombines TRDV2 with TRDJ1; 12 nucleotides match TRDD3. The J gene, missing from TCRdb, was assigned here through DNA to germline matching. This CDR3 region has 16 residues. From germline, CDR1 is GEAIGNYY and CDR2 EKD. This CDR3 is CACNTLTGGYPDKLIF. Here the CDR3 DNA reads TGTGCCTGTAACACCCTTACTGGGGGATACCCCGATAAACTCATCTTT.

This clone was seen a few times. This likely reflects a read error, since a far larger clone is one base away. Other DNA variants within this sample encode the same CDR3. The chain combines TRDV2 with TRDJ1, with 8 bases fitting TRDD3. TCRdb records no J gene; here it was assigned by comparing the DNA to germline. V gave up 0 bases and J gave up 0 bases; unmatched junction bases: 8. Per the germline V gene, CDR1 is GEAIGNYY and CDR2 is EKD. CDR3 length: 17 amino acids. CDR3 region: CACDTLARGDNTDKLIF. The CDR3 DNA sequence: TGTGCCTGTGACACCTTAGCCCGGGGGGATAACACCGATAAACTCATCTTT.

Notes on this clone: A far larger clone is a single base away, which makes a read error likely. Different DNA sequences within this sample yield the same CDR3. The J gene is TRDJ1, the V gene TRDV1; 9 bases agree with TRDD3. The CDR3 sequence is 19 residues long. Per the germline V gene, CDR1 is TSWWSYY and CDR2 is QGS. CDR3 loop: CALGERITRGIPPTDKLIF. CDR3 nucleotide sequence: TGTGCTCTTGGGGAAAGGATCACTAGGGGGATACCGCCCACCGATAAGCTCATCTTT.

The sample holds many counts of this clone. Other DNA sequences in the same sample also yield this CDR3. This chain links TRDV3 with TRDJ1; 9 bases are shared with TRDD3. This CDR3 contains 21 residues. V was clipped by 3 bases and J by 2 bases; unmatched bases: 28. Germline CDR1 and CDR2: TVYSNPD and GDNSRS (reference sequence). CDR3: CAFPLPDNDLGGDTRTDKLIF. The CDR3 DNA reads as TGTGCCTTCCCTCTTCCTGACAATGACCTAGGGGGGGATACAAGAACCGATAAACTCATCTTT.

This clone was seen a few times. TCRdb shows a much larger clone's protein in place of this DNA's translation, and the two differ at residue 25, likely through a read error; the protein shown is translated from the DNA. The genes are TRDV1 and TRDJ1; 11 bases are shared with TRDD3. TCRdb gives no J gene; it was assigned here by matching the DNA to germline. Germline V gene sequence: CDR1 TSWWSYY, CDR2 QGS. The CDR3 sequence is 28 residues long. This CDR3 is CALGGPYRTLHSLLLGDISFGYTDELIF. Written as DNA, the CDR3 is TGTGCTCTTGGGGGCCCCTACAGGACCCTACATTCCTTATTACTGGGGGATATTTCTTTTGGCTACACCGATGAACTCATCTTT.